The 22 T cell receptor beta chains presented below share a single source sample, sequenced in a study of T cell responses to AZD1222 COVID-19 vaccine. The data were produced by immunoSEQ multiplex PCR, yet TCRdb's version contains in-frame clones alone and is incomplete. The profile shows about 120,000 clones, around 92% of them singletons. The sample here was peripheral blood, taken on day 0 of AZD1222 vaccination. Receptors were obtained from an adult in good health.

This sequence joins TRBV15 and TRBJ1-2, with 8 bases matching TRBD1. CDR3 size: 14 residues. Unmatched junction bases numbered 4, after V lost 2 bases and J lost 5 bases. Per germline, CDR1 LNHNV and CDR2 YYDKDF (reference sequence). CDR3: CATSRQTGEYGYTF. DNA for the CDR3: TGTGCCACCAGCAGACAGACAGGGGAATATGGCTACACCTTC.

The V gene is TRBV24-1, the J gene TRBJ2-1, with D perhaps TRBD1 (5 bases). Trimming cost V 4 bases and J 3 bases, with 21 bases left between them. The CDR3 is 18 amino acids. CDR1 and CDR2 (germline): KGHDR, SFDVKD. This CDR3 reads CATSDTGPTDGRYNEQFF. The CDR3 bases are TGTGCCACCAGTGACACAGGACCGACGGATGGGCGCTACAATGAGCAGTTCTTC.

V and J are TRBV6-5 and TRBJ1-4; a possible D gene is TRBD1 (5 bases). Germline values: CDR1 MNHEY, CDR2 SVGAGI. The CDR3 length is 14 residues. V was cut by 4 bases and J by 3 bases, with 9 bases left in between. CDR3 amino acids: CASSSGTANEKLFF. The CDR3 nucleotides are TGTGCCAGCAGTTCTGGGACGGCTAATGAAAAACTGTTTTTT.

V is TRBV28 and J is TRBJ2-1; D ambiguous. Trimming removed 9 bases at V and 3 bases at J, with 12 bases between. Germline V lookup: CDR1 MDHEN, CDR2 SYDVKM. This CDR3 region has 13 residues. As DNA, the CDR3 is TGTGCCAGTCGGTTGGGCGTCTACAATGAGCAGTTCTTC. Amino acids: CASRLGVYNEQFF.

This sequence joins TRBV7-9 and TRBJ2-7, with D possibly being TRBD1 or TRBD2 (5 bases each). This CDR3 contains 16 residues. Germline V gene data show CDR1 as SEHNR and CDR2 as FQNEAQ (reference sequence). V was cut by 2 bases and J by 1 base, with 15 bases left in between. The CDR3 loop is CASSLRGRVPSYEQYF. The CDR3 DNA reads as TGTGCCAGCAGCTTACGGGGCAGGGTCCCTTCCTACGAGCAGTACTTC.

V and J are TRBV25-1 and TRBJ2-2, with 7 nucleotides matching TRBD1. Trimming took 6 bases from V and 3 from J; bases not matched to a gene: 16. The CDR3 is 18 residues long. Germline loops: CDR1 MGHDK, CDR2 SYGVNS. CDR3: CASSRYQGVIGDTGELFF. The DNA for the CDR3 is TGTGCCAGCAGCCGTTACCAGGGGGTGATAGGCGACACCGGGGAGCTGTTTTTT. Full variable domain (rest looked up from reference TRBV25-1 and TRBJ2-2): EADIYQTPRYLVIGTGKKITLECSQTMGHDKMYWYQQDPGMELHLIHYSYGVNSTEKGDLSSESTVSRIRTEHFPLTLESARPSHTSQYLCASSRYQGVIGDTGELFFGEGSRLTVL.

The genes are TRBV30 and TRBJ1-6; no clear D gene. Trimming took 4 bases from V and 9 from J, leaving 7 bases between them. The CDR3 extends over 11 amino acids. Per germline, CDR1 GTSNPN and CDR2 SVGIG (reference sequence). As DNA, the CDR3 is TGTGCCTGGACCGACGGTTCACCCCTCCACTTT. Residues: CAWTDGSPLHF.

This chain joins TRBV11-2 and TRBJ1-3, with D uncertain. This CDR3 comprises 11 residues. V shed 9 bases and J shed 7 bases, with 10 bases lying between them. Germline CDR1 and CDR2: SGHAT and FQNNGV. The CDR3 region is CASGSGNTIYF. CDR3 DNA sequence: TGTGCCAGTGGGAGTGGGAACACCATATATTTT.

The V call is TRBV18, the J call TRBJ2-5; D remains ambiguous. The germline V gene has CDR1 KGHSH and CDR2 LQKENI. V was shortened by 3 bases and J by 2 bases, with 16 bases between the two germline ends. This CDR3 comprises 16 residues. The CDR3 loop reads CASSPLLGTTQETQYF. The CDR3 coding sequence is TGTGCCAGCTCACCTTTACTGGGCACGACACAAGAGACCCAGTACTTC.

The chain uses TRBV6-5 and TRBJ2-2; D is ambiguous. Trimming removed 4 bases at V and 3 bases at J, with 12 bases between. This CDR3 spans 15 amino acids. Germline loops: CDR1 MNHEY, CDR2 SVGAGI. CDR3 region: CASSSRATHTGELFF. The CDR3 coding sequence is TGTGCCAGCAGTTCAAGAGCGACCCACACCGGGGAGCTGTTTTTT.

The CDR3 here is CASSQEGTNYEQFF. CDR3 in DNA: TGCGCCAGCAGCCAAGAGGGGACTAACTATGAGCAGTTCTTC. The chain has TRBV4-3 and TRBJ2-1; the match to TRBD2 covers 7 bases. Germline assignment: CDR1 LGHNA and CDR2 YSLEER. J lost 8 bases, V lost 0 bases, and 4 bases had no gene match. The CDR3 is 14 residues long.

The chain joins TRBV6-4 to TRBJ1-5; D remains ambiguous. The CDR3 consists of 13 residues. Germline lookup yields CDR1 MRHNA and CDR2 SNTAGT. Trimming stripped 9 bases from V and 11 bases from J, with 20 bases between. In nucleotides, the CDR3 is TGTGCCAGGCCACGGACCCTGGGAACGGCCCAGCATTTT. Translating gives CARPRTLGTAQHF.

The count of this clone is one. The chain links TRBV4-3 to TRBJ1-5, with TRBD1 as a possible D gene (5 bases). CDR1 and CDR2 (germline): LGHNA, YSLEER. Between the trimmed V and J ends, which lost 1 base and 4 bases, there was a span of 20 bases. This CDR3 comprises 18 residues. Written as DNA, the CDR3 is TGCGCCAGCAGCCAAGGCCCCTGGGGCAGGGTGTTAAATCAGCCCCAGCATTTT. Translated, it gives CASSQGPWGRVLNQPQHF.

The CDR3 region has the DNA TGTGCCTGGAGCCCGGGACAGATCAATCAGCCCCAGCATTTT. Translating gives CAWSPGQINQPQHF. The chain has TRBV30 and TRBJ1-5, with TRBD1 matching 7 bases. CDR3 size: 14 residues. The ends lost 3 bases at V and 3 bases at J; junction bases unmatched: 5. Germline V CDR1 and CDR2: GTSNPN, SVGIG (reference sequence).

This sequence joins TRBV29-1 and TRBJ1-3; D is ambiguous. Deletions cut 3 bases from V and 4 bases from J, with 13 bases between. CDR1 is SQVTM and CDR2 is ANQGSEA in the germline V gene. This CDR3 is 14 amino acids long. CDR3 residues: CSVEQGIDGNTIYF. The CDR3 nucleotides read TGCAGCGTTGAGCAAGGGATCGACGGAAACACCATATATTTT.

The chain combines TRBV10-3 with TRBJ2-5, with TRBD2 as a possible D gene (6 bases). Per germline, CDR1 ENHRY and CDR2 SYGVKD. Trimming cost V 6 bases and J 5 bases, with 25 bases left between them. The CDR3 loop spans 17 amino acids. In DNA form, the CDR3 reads TGTGCCATCAGCCGTTCAGAGGCGGGGATTGGTTGGGAGACCCAGTACTTC. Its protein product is CAISRSEAGIGWETQYF.

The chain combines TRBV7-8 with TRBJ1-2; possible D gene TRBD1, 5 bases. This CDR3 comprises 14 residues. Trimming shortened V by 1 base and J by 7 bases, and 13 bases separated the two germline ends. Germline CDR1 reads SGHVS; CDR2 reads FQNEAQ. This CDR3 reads CASSLGRGEGGYTF. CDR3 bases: TGTGCCAGCAGCTTAGGAAGGGGTGAGGGTGGCTACACCTTC.

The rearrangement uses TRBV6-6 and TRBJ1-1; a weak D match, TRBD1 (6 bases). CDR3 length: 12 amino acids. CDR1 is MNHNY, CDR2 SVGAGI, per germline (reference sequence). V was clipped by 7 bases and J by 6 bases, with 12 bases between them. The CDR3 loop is CASTEGGSEAFF. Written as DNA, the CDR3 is TGTGCCAGCACCGAGGGGGGGTCTGAAGCTTTCTTT.

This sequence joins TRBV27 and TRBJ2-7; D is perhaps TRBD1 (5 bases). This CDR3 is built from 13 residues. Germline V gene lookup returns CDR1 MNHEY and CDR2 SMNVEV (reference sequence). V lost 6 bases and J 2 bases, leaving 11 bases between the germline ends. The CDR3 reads CASSPGQPYEQYF. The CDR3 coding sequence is TGTGCCAGCAGCCCCGGACAACCCTACGAGCAGTACTTC.

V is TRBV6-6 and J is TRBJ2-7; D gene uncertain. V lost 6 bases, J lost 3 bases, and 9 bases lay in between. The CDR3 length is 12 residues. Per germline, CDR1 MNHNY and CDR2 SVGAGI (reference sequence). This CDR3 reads CASSSDLYEQYF. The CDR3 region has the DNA TGTGCCAGCAGCTCGGACCTCTACGAGCAGTACTTC.

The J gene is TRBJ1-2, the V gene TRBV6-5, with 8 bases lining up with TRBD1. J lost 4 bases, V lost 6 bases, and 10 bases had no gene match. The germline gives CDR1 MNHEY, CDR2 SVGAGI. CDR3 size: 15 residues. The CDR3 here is CASSPNLDRGYGYTF. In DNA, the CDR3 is TGTGCCAGCAGCCCGAACCTCGACAGGGGCTATGGCTACACCTTC.

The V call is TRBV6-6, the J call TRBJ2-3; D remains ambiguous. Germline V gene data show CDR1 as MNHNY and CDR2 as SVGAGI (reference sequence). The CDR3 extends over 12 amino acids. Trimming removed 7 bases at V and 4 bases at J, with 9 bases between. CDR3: CASTRQADTQYF. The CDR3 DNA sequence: TGTGCCAGCACCCGGCAGGCAGATACGCAGTATTTT.